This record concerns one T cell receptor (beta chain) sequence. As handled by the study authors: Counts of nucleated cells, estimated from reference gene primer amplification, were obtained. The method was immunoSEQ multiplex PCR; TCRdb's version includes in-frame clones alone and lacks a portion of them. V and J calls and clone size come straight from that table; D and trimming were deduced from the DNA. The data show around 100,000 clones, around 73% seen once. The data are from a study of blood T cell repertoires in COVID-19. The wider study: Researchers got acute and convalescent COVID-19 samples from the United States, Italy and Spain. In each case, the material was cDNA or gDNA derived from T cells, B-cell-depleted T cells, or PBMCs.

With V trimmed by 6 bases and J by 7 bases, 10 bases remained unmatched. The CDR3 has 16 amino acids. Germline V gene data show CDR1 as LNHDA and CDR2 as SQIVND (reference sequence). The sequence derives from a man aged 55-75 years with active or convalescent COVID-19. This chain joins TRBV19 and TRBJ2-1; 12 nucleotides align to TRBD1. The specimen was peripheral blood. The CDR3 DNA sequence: TGTGCCAGTAGCTCTCTCCGGGACAGGGGGCAGAATGAGCAGTTCTTC. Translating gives CASSSLRDRGQNEQFF.